This T cell receptor (beta chain) was found in a study of T cells in Graves' hyperthyroidism and ophthalmopathy. Notes on this clonotype: Antigen specificity is unknown.

Germline V gene lookup returns CDR1 SGHRS and CDR2 YFSETQ. The V gene lost 1 base and the J gene lost 2 bases, with 9 bases spanning the gap. This CDR3 spans 14 amino acids. Amplified regions were TCR beta CDR3 sequences from RNA transcripts. HTBI primers drove first-round RT-PCR of the TCR CDR3. MiXCR, applied by TCRdb to the multiplex PCR reads, yields one record per CDR3 protein. The sample has over 300,000 distinct CDR3 sequences, around 14% seen once. Aged 18 to 65, the patients had hyperthyroidism that was newly diagnosed and had lasted under 2 months. Uncontrolled infection, other autoimmune disease, pregnancy or lactation led to exclusion. Fresh peripheral blood, 10 ml, was the source of the PBMCs. Notes on the study in general: In blood, most of the thyroid clonotypes expanded above 0.001 were also present.

The source of this sequence is a woman aged 55-69 years with Graves' hyperthyroidism. Specimen: blood. V usage is TRBV5-1 and J usage is TRBJ1-2; D is unclear. This chain's CDR3 is CASSLSPENYGYTF. CDR3 bases: TGCGCCAGCAGCTTGTCTCCTGAAAACTATGGCTACACCTTC.